The clone carrying this T cell receptor beta chain was seen a single time. The data derive from a study of blood T cell repertoires in COVID-19. In the study overall: Samples came from the United States, Italy and Spain, spanning acute and convalescent COVID-19. PBMCs, B-cell-depleted T cells, or T cells provided the cDNA or gDNA that made up the material.

The CDR3 length is 14 residues. J lost 3 bases, V lost 2 bases, and 4 bases had no gene match. Germline V gene data show CDR1 as SGHTA and CDR2 as FQGNSA. Authors' processing steps: Quantification of nucleated cells was approximated via reference gene primer amplification. Sequencing was performed with immunoSEQ multiplex PCR; in TCRdb, only in-frame clones are kept and a portion is missing. D and trimming were read from the DNA, whereas the V and J calls and clone size are those reported in that table. The table shows roughly 180,000 clones, with roughly nine tenths occurring only once. V gene TRBV7-2 combines with J gene TRBJ2-7; the match to TRBD1 covers 7 bases. The receptor's source is a man between 65 and 85 years old with active or convalescent COVID-19. The sequencing sample was made of peripheral blood. CDR3 in amino acids: CASSLRQGFYEQYF. The CDR3 DNA reads as TGTGCCAGCAGCTTAAGACAGGGATTCTACGAGCAGTACTTC.